This entry features one T cell receptor (beta chain) sequence. This sample is part of a study of cytomegalovirus exposure and HLA in healthy donors. With 60 Vbeta and 13 Jbeta primers, the PCR was carried out. Sequenced by immunoSEQ multiplex PCR; TCRdb stores in-frame clones only, minus some. The sample has some 140,000 clones; 65% to 70% are singletons. This CDR3 spans 17 amino acids. The V and J ends lost 0 bases and 5 bases, in that order; junction bases with no gene match: 7. The germline V gene has CDR1 SGDLS and CDR2 YYNGEE. Sequencing used PBMCs. The rearrangement links TRBV9 to TRBJ2-1; 11 bases map to TRBD2. This sequence was found in a human donor in good health. The CDR3 DNA reads TGTGCCAGCAGCGTAGCTTCGGCTAGCGGGAGGAACAATGAGCAGTTCTTC. Amino acids: CASSVASASGRNNEQFF.